Sequencing of this T cell receptor (beta chain) was carried out in a study of T and B cells in COVID-19 patients. Each TRB amplification used roughly 230-550 ng of genomic DNA from blood. V lost 0 bases and J 1 base, leaving 10 bases between the germline ends. This CDR3 is built from 15 residues. In germline, CDR1 is SGHTA, CDR2 FQGNSA. TRB rearrangements were amplified by multiplex PCR with BIOMED2 TRB-A/B primers. TCRdb reprocessed the multiplex PCR reads via MiXCR and lists one record per CDR3 protein. The table shows 3,500 to 4,500 distinct CDR3 sequences, with under 30% occurring only once. V is TRBV7-2 and J is TRBJ2-7; no definite D call. The sample taken for sequencing was blood. The sequence derives from a human donor with active COVID-19. Written as DNA, the CDR3 is TGTGCCAGCAGCTTAGCTCCGGACGGTTCCTACGAGCAGTACTTC. Its protein is CASSLAPDGSYEQYF.